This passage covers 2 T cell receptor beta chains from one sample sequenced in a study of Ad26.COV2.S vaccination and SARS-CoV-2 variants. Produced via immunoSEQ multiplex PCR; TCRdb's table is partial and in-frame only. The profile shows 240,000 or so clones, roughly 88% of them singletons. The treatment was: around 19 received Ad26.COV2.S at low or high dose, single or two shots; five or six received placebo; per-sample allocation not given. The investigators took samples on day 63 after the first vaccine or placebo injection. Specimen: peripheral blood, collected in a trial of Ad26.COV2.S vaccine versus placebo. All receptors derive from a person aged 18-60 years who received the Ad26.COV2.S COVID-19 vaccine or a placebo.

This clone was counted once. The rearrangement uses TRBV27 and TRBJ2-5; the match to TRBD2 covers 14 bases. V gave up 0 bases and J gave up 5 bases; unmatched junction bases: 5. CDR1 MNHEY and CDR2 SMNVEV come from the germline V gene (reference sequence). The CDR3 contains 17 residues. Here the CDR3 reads CASSLSRLAGGGETQYF. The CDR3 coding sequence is TGTGCCAGCAGTTTATCACGACTAGCGGGAGGGGGGGAGACCCAGTACTTC.

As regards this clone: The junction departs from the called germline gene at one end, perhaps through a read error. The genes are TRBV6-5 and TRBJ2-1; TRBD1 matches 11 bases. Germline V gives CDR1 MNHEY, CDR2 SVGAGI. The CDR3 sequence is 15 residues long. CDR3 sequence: CASSRTGGSHNEQFF. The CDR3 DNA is TGTGCCAGCAGCCGGACAGGGGGCTCCCACAATGAGCAGTTCTTC.